The 4 T cell receptor beta chains reported below all come from one sample, sequenced in a study of blood T cell repertoires in COVID-19. Here immunoSEQ multiplex PCR was the method, and the copy in TCRdb shows in-frame clones only, minus some. The table has around 71,000 clones, approximately 85% seen once. The sample taken for sequencing was peripheral blood. Receptors originate from a man older than 75 with acute or convalescent COVID-19.

CDR3 loop: CASSPLTGDKNIQYF. CDR3 DNA: TGCGCCAGCAGCCCCCTGACAGGGGACAAAAACATTCAGTACTTC. This chain uses TRBV5-1 with TRBJ2-4, with 8 positions matching TRBD1. Losses at the gene ends were 4 bases for V and 3 bases for J; bases not matched to a gene: 6. Germline CDR1 SGHRS, CDR2 YFSETQ. CDR3 size: 15 residues.

This clone was counted a few times. This sequence joins TRBV5-4 and TRBJ2-3; TRBD2 matches 12 bases. Trimming removed 0 bases from V and 8 bases from J; junction bases left unmatched: 4. CDR1 is SGHNT and CDR2 is YYREEE in the germline V gene (reference sequence). The CDR3 runs 15 residues. The CDR3 reads CASSLGLAGEGTQYF. The CDR3 coding sequence is TGTGCCAGCAGCTTGGGACTAGCGGGGGAGGGTACGCAGTATTTT.

V usage is TRBV10-3 and J usage is TRBJ2-7, with 10 positions matching TRBD2. CDR3 length: 15 residues. Looked up from germline, CDR1 is ENHRY and CDR2 is SYGVKD. J gave up 0 bases and V 2 bases, and 1 base lay outside the gene matches. CDR3 region: CAISEASGSSYEQYF. The CDR3 DNA reads TGTGCCATCAGTGAGGCTAGCGGGAGCTCCTACGAGCAGTACTTC.

The chain couples TRBV6-5 to TRBJ1-5; 7 nucleotides agree with TRBD1. V was clipped by 6 bases and J by 5 bases; unmatched bases: 10. Germline V CDR1 and CDR2: MNHEY, SVGAGI. CDR3 length: 15 residues. The CDR3 sequence is CASRGNRGIDQPQHF. The CDR3 DNA follows: TGTGCCAGCAGAGGGAACAGGGGTATTGATCAGCCCCAGCATTTT.